The 17 T cell receptor beta chains below come from one sample, sequenced in a study of blood T cell repertoires in COVID-19. The protocol was immunoSEQ multiplex PCR, while the TCRdb copy is restricted to in-frame clones and leaves out a portion. The sample consists of about 180,000 clones, approximately 90% of them appearing once. The source material was peripheral blood. The source is a woman aged 65 to 85 with COVID-19, enrolled during active disease.

The chain has TRBV2 and TRBJ2-7; 13 bases agree with TRBD2. The germline V gene encodes CDR1 SNHLY and CDR2 FYNNEI. J lost 3 bases, V lost 6 bases, and 5 bases had no gene match. CDR3 length: 15 amino acids. The CDR3 region has the DNA TGTGCCAGCAGGCCGGGACTAGCGGGGTTCTACGAGCAGTACTTC. It is translated as CASRPGLAGFYEQYF.

The rearrangement uses TRBV5-1 and TRBJ2-5; the match to TRBD2 covers 9 bases. The CDR3 length is 16 residues. J gave up 5 bases and V 1 base, and 9 bases lay outside the gene matches. Germline V CDR1 and CDR2: SGHRS, YFSETQ. CDR3 nucleotides: TGCGCCAGCAGCTTGTACGATAGCGGGAGTTCGGAGACCCAGTACTTC. This sequence encodes CASSLYDSGSSETQYF.

The chain links TRBV3-1 (or the pseudogene TRBV3-2) to TRBJ2-1; perhaps TRBD2 as D (5 bases). This CDR3 has 11 amino acids. Trimming took 2 bases from V and 12 from J, leaving 8 bases between them. The germline CDR1 and CDR2 sequences are LGHDT and YNNKEL (reference sequence). Here the CDR3 DNA reads TGTGCCAGCAGCCAACACGAGGGGCAGTTCTTC. It translates to CASSQHEGQFF.

This sequence joins TRBV6-5 and TRBJ2-3; TRBD2 matches at 11 bases. The CDR3 runs to 15 residues. Germline CDR1 MNHEY, CDR2 SVGAGI. Losses at the gene ends were 2 bases for V and 3 bases for J; bases not matched to a gene: 1. DNA for the CDR3: TGTGCCAGCAGTTACCTAGCGGGAGGAACAGATACGCAGTATTTT. This gives the protein CASSYLAGGTDTQYF.

V gene TRBV4-1 combines with J gene TRBJ1-1, with D perhaps matching TRBD1 (5 bases). Germline loops: CDR1 MGHRA, CDR2 YSYEKL. The CDR3 loop spans 15 amino acids. Trimming stripped 1 base from V and 1 base from J, with 10 bases between. CDR3 sequence: CASSQVGGENTEAFF. The CDR3 coding sequence is TGCGCCAGCAGCCAAGTTGGGGGGGAGAACACTGAAGCTTTCTTT.

The chain links TRBV28 to TRBJ1-5, with TRBD1 matching over 9 bases. The germline CDR1 and CDR2 sequences are MDHEN and SYDVKM. The V and J ends lost 7 bases and 4 bases, in that order; junction bases with no gene match: 8. The CDR3 length is 15 residues. CDR3 sequence: CASTLAGTGNQPQHF. DNA for the CDR3: TGTGCCAGCACCTTAGCCGGGACAGGGAATCAGCCCCAGCATTTT.

This clone has just one count. V gene TRBV24-1 combines with J gene TRBJ2-1, with 10 positions matching TRBD2. This CDR3 spans 16 amino acids. J was trimmed by 10 bases and V by 4 bases; bases with no gene match: 12. Germline-derived CDR1 and CDR2 are KGHDR and SFDVKD. CDR3 amino acids: CATSERVASGRWEQFF. Written as DNA, the CDR3 is TGTGCCACCAGTGAGCGTGTGGCTAGCGGGAGATGGGAGCAGTTCTTC.

V and J are TRBV5-6 and TRBJ2-1; 10 bases line up with TRBD2. CDR3 size: 14 residues. The junction had 1 base not matched to a gene; V was cut back by 2 bases and J by 5 bases. Germline CDR1 reads SGHDT; CDR2 reads YYEEEE. This CDR3 is CASSLTSGNNEQFF. Here the CDR3 DNA reads TGTGCCAGCAGCTTAACTAGCGGGAACAATGAGCAGTTCTTC.

The J gene is TRBJ2-3, the V gene TRBV2; maybe TRBD2 (6 bases). The germline V and J ends were trimmed by 4 bases and 1 base, with 12 bases remaining between them. The CDR3 spans 15 residues. Germline V CDR1 and CDR2: SNHLY, FYNNEI. CDR3 region: CASSVEGLGTDTQYF. As DNA, the CDR3 is TGTGCCAGCAGTGTTGAGGGACTGGGCACAGATACGCAGTATTTT.

V usage is TRBV27 and J usage is TRBJ1-1; 10 nucleotides line up with TRBD1. The germline CDR1 and CDR2 sequences are MNHEY and SMNVEV (reference sequence). V was pared by 6 bases and J by 10 bases, with 5 bases of the junction left unmatched. The length of the CDR3 is 12 residues. The CDR3 sequence is CASRTGGMGAFF. CDR3 nucleotide sequence: TGTGCCAGCAGGACAGGGGGCATGGGAGCTTTCTTT.

CDR3 DNA: TGTGCCAGCATCAAGCGGGAGGTGGAGACCCAGTACTTC. Encoded protein: CASIKREVETQYF. This chain connects TRBV6-5 to TRBJ2-5; TRBD2 matches 9 bases. This CDR3 has 13 residues. The V segment lost 7 bases and the J segment 5 bases; nucleotides outside the gene matches: 5. In germline, CDR1 is MNHEY, CDR2 SVGAGI.

This clone occurred a few times. This sequence joins TRBV18 and TRBJ2-7; D may be TRBD2 (5 bases). The CDR3 totals 14 residues. CDR1 and CDR2 from the germline V gene are KGHSH and LQKENI. V was shortened by 1 base and J by 2 bases, with 9 bases between the two germline ends. The CDR3 region is CASSPLAGTYEQYF. As DNA, the CDR3 is TGTGCCAGCTCACCACTTGCCGGGACCTACGAGCAGTACTTC.

J is TRBJ2-1 and V is TRBV19, with 10 bases fitting TRBD2. Trimming at V came to 4 bases and at J to 7 bases, leaving 10 bases not matched to a gene. Germline V gene lookup returns CDR1 LNHDA and CDR2 SQIVND (reference sequence). The length of the CDR3 is 16 residues. CDR3 DNA: TGTGCCAGTAGTACATTCGCTAGCGGGAGTGGGAATGAGCAGTTCTTC. It codes for CASSTFASGSGNEQFF.

This sequence joins TRBV28 and TRBJ2-2; TRBD1 aligns across 7 bases. The CDR3 runs 16 residues. Trimming removed 8 bases from V and 0 bases from J; junction bases left unmatched: 9. Per germline, CDR1 MDHEN and CDR2 SYDVKM. The CDR3: CASAKTGLANTGELFF. The CDR3 DNA reads TGTGCCAGCGCGAAGACAGGGCTCGCGAACACCGGGGAGCTGTTTTTT.

This chain links TRBV6-2 or TRBV6-3 with TRBJ2-4, with 11 bases matching TRBD2. The CDR3 has 16 residues. Trimming at V came to 0 bases and at J to 9 bases, leaving 7 bases not matched to a gene. Germline V gene data show CDR1 as MNHEY and CDR2 as SVGEGT. Written as DNA, the CDR3 is TGTGCCAGCAGTTACTCGTTTAGCGGGAGGGTAGGCATTCAGTACTTC. It is translated as CASSYSFSGRVGIQYF.

The rearrangement uses TRBV3-1 (or the pseudogene TRBV3-2) and TRBJ2-3; 10 bases line up with TRBD1. Trimming cost V 3 bases and J 7 bases; bases outside gene matches: 7. The CDR3 spans 15 residues. The germline gives CDR1 LGHDT, CDR2 YNNKEL (reference sequence). The DNA for the CDR3 is TGTGCCAGCAGCCATACGGGACAGGGGAGGAATACGCAGTATTTT. Amino acid sequence: CASSHTGQGRNTQYF.

This chain links TRBV11-3 with TRBJ2-7; no firm D call. Germline V gives CDR1 SGHNT, CDR2 YENEEA. The CDR3 sequence is 13 residues long. V was shortened by 1 base and J by 7 bases, with 11 bases between the two germline ends. CDR3 sequence (DNA): TGTGCCAGCAGCTTAGGTAACGGTGTGGAGCAGTACTTC. Its protein product is CASSLGNGVEQYF.